This paragraph covers one T cell receptor beta chain sequence. Its antigen is as yet unknown. Produced via immunoSEQ multiplex PCR; TCRdb's table is partial and in-frame only. Among 4,500 to 6,000 clones listed, over 65% were seen once. This sample stems from a study of CD8 T cell repertoires and HIV-1 epitope variants. Whole-study findings and limits: Eight or nine TCR beta clonotypes were antigen-specific, 5 to 7 apparently recognizing autologous or escape variants.

This CDR3 contains 16 residues. Germline assignment: CDR1 SEHNR and CDR2 FQNEAQ (reference sequence). The sample comprised cultured CD8+ T cells derived from PBMCs. The receptor's source is a male donor with HIV. The chain couples TRBV7-9 to TRBJ2-5; 8 bases are a match to TRBD1. The end of the DNA is better explained by TRBJ2-7, so the J call may be wrong. This CDR3 reads CASSLKFGQGAHEQYF. The CDR3 DNA reads TGTGCCAGCAGCTTAAAGTTTGGGCAGGGGGCCCACGAGCAGTACTTC.